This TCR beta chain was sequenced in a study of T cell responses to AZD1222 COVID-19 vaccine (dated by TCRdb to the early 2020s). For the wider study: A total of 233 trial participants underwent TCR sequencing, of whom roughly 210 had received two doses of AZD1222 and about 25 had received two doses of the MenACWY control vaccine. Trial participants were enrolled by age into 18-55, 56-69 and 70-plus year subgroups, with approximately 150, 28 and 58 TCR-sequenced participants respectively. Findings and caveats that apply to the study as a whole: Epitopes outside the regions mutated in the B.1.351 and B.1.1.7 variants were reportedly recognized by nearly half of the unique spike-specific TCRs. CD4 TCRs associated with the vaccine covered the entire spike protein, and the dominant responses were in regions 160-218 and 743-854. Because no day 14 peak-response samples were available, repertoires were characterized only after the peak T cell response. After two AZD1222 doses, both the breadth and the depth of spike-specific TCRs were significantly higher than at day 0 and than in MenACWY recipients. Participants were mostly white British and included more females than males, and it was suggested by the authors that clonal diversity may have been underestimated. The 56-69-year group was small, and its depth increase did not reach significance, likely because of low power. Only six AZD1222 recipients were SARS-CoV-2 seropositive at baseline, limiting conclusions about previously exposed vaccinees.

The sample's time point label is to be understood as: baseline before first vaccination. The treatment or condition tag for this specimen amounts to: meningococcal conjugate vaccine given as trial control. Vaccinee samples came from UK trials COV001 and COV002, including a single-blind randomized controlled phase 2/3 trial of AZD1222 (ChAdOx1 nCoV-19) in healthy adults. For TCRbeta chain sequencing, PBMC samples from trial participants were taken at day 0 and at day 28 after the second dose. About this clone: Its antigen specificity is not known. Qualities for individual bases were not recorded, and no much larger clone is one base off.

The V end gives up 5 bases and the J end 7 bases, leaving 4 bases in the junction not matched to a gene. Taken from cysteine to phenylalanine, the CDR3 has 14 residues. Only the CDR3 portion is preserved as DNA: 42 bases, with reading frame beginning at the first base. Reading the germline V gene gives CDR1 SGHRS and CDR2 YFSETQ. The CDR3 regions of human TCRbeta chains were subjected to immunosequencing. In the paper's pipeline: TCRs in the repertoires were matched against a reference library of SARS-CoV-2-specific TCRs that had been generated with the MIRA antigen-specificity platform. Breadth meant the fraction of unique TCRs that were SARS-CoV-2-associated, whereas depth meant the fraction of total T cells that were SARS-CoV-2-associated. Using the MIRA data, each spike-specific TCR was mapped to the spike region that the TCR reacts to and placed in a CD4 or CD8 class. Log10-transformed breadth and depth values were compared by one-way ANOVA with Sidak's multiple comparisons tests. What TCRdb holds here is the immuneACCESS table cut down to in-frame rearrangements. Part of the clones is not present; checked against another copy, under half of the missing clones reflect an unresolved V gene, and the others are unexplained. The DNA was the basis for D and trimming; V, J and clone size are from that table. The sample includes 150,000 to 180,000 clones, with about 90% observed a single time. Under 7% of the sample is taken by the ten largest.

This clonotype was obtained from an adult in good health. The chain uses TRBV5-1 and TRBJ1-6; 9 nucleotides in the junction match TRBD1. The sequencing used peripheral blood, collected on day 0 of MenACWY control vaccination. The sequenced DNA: TGCGCCAGCAGAGAGACAGGGGGAAATTCACCCCTCCACTTT. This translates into CASRETGGNSPLHF.